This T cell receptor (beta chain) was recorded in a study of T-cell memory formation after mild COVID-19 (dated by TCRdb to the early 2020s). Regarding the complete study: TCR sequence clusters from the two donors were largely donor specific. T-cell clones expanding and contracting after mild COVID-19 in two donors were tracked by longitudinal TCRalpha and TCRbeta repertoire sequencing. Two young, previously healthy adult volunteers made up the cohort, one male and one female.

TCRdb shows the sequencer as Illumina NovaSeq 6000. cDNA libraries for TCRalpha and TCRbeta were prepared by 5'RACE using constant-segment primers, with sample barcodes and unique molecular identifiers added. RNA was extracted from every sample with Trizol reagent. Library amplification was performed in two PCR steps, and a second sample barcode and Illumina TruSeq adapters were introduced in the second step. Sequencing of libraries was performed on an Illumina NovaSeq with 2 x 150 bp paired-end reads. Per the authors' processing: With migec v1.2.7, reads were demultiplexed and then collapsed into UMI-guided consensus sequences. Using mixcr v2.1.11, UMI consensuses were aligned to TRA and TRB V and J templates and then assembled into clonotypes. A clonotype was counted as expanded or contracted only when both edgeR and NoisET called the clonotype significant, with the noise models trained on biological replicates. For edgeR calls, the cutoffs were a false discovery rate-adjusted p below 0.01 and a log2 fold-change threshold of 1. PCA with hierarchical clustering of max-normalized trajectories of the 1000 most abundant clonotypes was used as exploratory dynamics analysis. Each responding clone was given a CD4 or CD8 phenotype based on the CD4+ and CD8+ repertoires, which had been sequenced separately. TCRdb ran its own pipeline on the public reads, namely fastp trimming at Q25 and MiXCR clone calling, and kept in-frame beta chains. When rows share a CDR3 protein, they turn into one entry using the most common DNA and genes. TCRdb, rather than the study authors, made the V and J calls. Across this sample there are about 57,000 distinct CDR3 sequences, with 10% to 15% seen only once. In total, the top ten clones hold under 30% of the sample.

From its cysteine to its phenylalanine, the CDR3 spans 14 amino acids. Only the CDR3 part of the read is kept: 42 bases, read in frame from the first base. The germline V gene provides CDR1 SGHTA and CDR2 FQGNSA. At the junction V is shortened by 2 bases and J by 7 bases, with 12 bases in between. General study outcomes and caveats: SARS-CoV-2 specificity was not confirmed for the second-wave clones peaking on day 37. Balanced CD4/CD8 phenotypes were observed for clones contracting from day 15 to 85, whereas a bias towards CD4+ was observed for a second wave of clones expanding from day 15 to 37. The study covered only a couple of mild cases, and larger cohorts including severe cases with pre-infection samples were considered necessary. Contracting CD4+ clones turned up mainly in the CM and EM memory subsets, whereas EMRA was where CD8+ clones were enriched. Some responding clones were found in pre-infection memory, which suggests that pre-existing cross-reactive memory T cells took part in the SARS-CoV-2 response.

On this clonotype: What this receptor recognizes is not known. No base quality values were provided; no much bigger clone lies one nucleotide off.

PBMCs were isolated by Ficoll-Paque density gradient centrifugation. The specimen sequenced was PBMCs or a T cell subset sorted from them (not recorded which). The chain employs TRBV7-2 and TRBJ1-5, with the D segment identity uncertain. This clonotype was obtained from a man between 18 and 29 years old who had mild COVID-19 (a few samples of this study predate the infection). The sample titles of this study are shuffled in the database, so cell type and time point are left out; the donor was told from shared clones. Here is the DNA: TGTGCCAGCAGCTTATCCGGGCCCCGACAGCCCCAGCATTTT. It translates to CASSLSGPRQPQHF. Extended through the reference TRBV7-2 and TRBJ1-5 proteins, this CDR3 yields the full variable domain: GAGVSQSPSNKVTEKGKDVELRCDPISGHTALYWYRQSLGQGLEFLIYFQGNSAPDKSGLPSDRFSAERTGGSVSTLTIQRTQQEDSAVYLCASSLSGPRQPQHFGDGTRLSIL.